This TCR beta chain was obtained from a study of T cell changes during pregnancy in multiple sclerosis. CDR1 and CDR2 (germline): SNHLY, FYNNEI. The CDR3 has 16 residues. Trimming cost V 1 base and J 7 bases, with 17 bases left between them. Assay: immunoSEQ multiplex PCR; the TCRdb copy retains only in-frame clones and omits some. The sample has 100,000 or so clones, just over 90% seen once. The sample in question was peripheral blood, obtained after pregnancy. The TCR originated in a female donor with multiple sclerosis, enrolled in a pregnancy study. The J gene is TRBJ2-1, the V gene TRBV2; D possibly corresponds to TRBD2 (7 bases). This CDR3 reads CASSEVPGGGENEQFF. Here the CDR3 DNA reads TGTGCCAGCAGTGAAGTTCCGGGCGGGGGCGAAAATGAGCAGTTCTTC.